The clone carrying this TCR beta chain showed up many times. The data are from a study of CD8+CD57+ T cells in acquired aplastic anemia. For the study at large: Mean DNA quantity obtained from sorted CD4+ and CD8+ cells was 3.2 ug.

TCR beta VDJ combinations and CDR3 sequences were profiled from genomic DNA. TCRdb reanalysed the reads using MiXCR and keeps one entry per CDR3 protein. The data show roughly 260,000 distinct CDR3 sequences, around 46% seen once. Patients picked for sequencing had shown CD8+CD57+ cell expansion detected by flow cytometry. There was no therapy given to any patient before the blood sampling took place. The CDR3 extends over 15 amino acids. Germline assignment: CDR1 DFQATT and CDR2 SNEGSKA (reference sequence). Trimming at V came to 3 bases and at J to 4 bases, leaving 10 bases not matched to a gene. J is TRBJ2-7 and V is TRBV20-1; TRBD2 matches at 9 bases. The TCR sequence derives from a human donor with aplastic anemia. The sequenced material came from sorted CD4+, CD8+, or CD8+CD57+ T cells (not recorded which) from PBMCs. DNA of the CDR3: TGCAGTGCTAGGAATACCGGGACTAGCCTTTACGAGCAGTACTTC. It is translated as CSARNTGTSLYEQYF.